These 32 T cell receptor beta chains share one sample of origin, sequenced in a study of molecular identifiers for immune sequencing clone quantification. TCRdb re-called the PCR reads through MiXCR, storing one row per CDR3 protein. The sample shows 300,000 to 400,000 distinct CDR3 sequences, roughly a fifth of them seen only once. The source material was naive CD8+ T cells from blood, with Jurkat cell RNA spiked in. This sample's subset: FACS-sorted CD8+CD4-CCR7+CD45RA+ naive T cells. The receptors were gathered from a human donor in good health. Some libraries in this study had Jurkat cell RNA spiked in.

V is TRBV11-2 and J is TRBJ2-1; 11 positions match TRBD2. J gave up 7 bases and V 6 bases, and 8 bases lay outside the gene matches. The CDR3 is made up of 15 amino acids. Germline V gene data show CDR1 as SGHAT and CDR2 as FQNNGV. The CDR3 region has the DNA TGTGCCAGCAGTGCCGGGACTAGCGGTAGGAATGAGCAGTTCTTC. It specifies CASSAGTSGRNEQFF. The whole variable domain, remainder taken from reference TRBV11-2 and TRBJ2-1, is EAGVAQSPRYKIIEKRQSVAFWCNPISGHATLYWYQQILGQGPKLLIQFQNNGVVDDSQLPKDRFSAERLKGVDSTLKIQPAKLEDSAVYLCASSAGTSGRNEQFFGPGTRLTVL.

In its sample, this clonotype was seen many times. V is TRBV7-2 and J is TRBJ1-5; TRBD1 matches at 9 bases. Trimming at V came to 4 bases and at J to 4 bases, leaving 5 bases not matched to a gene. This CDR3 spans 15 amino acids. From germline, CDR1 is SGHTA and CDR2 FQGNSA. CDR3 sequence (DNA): TGTGCCAGCAGCTCGGGGACAGGGACGAATCAGCCCCAGCATTTT. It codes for CASSSGTGTNQPQHF.

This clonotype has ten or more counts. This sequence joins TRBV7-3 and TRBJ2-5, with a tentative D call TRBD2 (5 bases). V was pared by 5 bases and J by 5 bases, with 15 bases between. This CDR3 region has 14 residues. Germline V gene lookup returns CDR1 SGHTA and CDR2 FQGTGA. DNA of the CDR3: TGTGCCAGCAGCCCCAGCGGAGCTAGCGAGACCCAGTACTTC. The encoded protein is CASSPSGASETQYF.

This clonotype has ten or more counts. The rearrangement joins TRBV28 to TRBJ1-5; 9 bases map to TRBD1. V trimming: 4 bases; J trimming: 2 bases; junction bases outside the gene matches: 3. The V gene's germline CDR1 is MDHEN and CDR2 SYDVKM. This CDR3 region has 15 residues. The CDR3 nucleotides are TGTGCCAGCAGTTACCGGGACAGGGGCAATCAGCCCCAGCATTTT. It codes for CASSYRDRGNQPQHF.

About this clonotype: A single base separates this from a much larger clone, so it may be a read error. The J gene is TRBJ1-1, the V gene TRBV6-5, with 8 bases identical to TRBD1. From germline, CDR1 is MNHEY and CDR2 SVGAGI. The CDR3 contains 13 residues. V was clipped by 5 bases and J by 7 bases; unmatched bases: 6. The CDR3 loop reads CASSHRTGSEAFF. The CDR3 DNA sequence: TGTGCCAGCAGTCACAGGACAGGGAGTGAAGCTTTCTTT.

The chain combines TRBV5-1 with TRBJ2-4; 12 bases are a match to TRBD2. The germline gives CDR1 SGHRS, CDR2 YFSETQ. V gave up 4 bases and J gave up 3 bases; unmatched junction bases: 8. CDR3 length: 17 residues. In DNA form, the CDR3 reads TGCGCCAGCAGCCCAACGACTAGCGGGAGTGGCAAAAACATTCAGTACTTC. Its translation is CASSPTTSGSGKNIQYF.

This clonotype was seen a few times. The DNA of the CDR3 is TGCAGTGCTAGAGATGTAGATACGCAGTATTTT. It codes for CSARDVDTQYF. V is TRBV20-1 and J is TRBJ2-3; D call uncertain. V was pared by 0 bases and J by 5 bases, with 3 bases between. The germline V gene encodes CDR1 DFQATT and CDR2 SNEGSKA (reference sequence). The CDR3 runs 11 residues.

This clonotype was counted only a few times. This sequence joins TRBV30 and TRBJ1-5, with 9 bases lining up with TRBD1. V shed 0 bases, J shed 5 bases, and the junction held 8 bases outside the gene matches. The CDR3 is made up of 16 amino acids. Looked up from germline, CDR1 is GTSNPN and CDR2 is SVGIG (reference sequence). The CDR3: CAWSVQMGQGDQPQHF. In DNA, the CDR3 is TGTGCCTGGAGTGTACAGATGGGACAGGGCGATCAGCCCCAGCATTTT. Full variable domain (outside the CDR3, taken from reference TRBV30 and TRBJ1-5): SQTIHQWPATLVQPVGSPLSLECTVEGTSNPNLYWYRQAAGRGLQLLFYSVGIGQISSEVPQNLSASRPQDRQFILSSKKLLLSDSGFYLCAWSVQMGQGDQPQHFGDGTRLSIL.

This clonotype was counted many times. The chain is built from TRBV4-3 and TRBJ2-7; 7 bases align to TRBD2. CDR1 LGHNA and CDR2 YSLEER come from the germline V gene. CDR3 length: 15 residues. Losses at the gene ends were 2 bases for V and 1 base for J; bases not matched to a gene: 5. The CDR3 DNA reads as TGCGCCAGCAGCCAATCGCGGGGGTATTCCTACGAGCAGTACTTC. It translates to CASSQSRGYSYEQYF.

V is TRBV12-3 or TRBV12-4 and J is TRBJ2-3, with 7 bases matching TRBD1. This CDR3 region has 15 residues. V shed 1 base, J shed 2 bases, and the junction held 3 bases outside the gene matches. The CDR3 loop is CASSLGTGNTDTQYF. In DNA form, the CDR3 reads TGTGCCAGCAGTTTAGGGACAGGTAACACAGATACGCAGTATTTT.

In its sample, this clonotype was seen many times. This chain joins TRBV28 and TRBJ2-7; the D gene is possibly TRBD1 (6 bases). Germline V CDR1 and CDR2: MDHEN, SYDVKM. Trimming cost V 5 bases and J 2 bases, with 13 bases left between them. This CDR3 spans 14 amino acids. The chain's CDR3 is CASSALQGPYEQYF. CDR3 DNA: TGTGCCAGCAGTGCGTTACAGGGCCCCTACGAGCAGTACTTC.

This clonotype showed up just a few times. This CDR3 reads CASSMGLGNEQFF. The DNA for the CDR3 is TGTGCCAGCAGTATGGGACTGGGGAATGAGCAGTTCTTC. The rearrangement joins TRBV6-6 to TRBJ2-1; D is perhaps TRBD2 (6 bases). Looked up from germline, CDR1 is MNHNY and CDR2 is SVGAGI (reference sequence). The CDR3 length is 13 residues. V lost 5 bases and J 7 bases, leaving 12 bases between the germline ends.

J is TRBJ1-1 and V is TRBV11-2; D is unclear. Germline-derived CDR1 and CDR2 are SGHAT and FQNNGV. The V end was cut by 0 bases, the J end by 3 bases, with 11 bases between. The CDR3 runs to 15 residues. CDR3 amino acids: CASSLEGGLYTEAFF. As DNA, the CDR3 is TGTGCCAGCAGCTTAGAGGGCGGGTTGTACACTGAAGCTTTCTTT.

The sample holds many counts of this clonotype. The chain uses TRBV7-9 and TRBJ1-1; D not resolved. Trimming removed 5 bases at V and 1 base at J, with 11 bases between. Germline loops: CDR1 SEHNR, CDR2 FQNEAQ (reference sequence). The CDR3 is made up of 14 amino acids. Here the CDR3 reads CASSPPTPNTEAFF. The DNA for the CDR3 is TGTGCCAGCAGCCCCCCGACCCCGAACACTGAAGCTTTCTTT.

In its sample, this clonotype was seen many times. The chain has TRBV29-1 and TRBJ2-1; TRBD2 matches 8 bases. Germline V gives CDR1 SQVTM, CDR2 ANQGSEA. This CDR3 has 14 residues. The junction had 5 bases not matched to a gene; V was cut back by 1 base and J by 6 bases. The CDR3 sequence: CSVEGLASPNEQFF. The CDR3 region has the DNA TGCAGCGTTGAAGGACTAGCGAGCCCCAATGAGCAGTTCTTC.

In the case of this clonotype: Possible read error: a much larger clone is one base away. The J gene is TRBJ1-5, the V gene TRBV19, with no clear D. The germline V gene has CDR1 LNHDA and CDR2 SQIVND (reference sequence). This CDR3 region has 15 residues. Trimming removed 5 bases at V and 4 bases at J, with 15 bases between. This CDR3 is CASSEGSGFNQPQHF. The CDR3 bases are TGTGCCAGTAGTGAAGGGTCAGGATTTAATCAGCCCCAGCATTTT. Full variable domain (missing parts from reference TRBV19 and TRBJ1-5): DGGITQSPKYLFRKEGQNVTLSCEQNLNHDAMYWYRQDPGQGLRLIYYSQIVNDFQKGDIAEGYSVSREKKESFPLTVTSAQKNPTAFYLCASSEGSGFNQPQHFGDGTRLSIL.

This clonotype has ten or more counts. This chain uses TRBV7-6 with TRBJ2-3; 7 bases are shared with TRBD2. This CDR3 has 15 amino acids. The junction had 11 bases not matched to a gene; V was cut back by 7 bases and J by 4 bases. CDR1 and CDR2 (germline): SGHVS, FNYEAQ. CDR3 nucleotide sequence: TGTGCCAGCACAACCCCGGGAGGTGGCGCAGATACGCAGTATTTT. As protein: CASTTPGGGADTQYF.

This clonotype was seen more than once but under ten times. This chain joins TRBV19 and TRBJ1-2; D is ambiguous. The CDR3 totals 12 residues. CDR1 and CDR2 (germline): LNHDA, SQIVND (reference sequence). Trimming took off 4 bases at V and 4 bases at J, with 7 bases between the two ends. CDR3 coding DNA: TGTGCCAGTAGTAGGTCCAGCTATGGCTACACCTTC. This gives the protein CASSRSSYGYTF.

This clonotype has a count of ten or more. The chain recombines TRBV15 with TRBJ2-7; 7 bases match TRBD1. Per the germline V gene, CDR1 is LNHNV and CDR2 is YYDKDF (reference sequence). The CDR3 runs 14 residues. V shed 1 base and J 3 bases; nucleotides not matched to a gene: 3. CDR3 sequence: CATSRVQGDYEQYF. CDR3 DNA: TGTGCCACCAGCAGAGTTCAGGGGGACTACGAGCAGTACTTC. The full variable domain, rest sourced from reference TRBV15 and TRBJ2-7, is DAMVIQNPRYQVTQFGKPVTLSCSQTLNHNVMYWYQQKSSQAPKLLFHYYDKDFNNEADTPDNFQSRRPNTSFCFLDIRSPGLGDTAMYLCATSRVQGDYEQYFGPGTRLTVT.

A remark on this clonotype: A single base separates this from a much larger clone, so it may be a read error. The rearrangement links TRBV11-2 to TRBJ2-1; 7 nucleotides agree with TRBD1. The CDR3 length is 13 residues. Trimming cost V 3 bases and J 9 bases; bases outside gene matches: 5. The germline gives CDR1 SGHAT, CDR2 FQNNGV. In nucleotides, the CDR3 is TGTGCCAGCAGCTTTCCAGGGGGATCTGAGCAGTTCTTC. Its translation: CASSFPGGSEQFF.

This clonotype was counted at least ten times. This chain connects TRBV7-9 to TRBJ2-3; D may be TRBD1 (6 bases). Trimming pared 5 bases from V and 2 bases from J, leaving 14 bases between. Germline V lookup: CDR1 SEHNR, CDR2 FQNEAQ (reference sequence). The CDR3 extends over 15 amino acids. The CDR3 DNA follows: TGTGCCAGCAGCCATAGACAGGATGCCACAGATACGCAGTATTTT. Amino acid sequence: CASSHRQDATDTQYF.

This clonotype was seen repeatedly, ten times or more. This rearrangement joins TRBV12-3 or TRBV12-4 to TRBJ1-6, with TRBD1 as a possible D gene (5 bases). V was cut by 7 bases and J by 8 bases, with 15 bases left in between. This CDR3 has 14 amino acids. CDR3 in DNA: TGTGCCAGCACCCCGGGACCGCCCGATTCACCCCTCCACTTT. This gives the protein CASTPGPPDSPLHF.

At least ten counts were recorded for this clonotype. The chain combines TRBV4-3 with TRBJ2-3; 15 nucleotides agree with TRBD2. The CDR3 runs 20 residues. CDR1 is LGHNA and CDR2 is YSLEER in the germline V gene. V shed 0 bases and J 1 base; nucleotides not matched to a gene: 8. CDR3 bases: TGCGCCAGCAGCCAAGAGTTGGGACTAGCGGGGGGCTGGGGCACAGATACGCAGTATTTT. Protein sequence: CASSQELGLAGGWGTDTQYF.

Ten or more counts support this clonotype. The CDR3 DNA sequence: TGTGCCAGCAGTTATCTGGGGATACTAGCGGGGGGCGGAGATACGCAGTATTTT. Translation: CASSYLGILAGGGDTQYF. This chain uses TRBV6-5 with TRBJ2-3; 12 nucleotides align to TRBD2. From germline, CDR1 is MNHEY and CDR2 SVGAGI. This CDR3 contains 18 residues. Unmatched junction bases numbered 12, after V lost 3 bases and J lost 5 bases.

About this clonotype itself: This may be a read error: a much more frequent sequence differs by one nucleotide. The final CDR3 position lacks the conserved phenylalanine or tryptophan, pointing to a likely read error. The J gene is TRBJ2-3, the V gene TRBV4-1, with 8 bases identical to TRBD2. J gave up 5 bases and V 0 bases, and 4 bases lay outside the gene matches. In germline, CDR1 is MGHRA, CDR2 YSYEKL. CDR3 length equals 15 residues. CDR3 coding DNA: TGCGCCAGCAGCCAAGATGGTGCGGGGGGAGATACGCAGTATTCT. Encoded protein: CASSQDGAGGDTQYS.

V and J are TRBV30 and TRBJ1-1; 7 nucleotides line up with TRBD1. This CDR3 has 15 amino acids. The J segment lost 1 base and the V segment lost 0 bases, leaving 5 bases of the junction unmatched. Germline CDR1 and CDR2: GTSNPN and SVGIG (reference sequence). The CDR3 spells CAWSVRGRGNTEAFF. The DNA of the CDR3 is TGTGCCTGGAGTGTAAGGGGGCGGGGGAACACTGAAGCTTTCTTT.

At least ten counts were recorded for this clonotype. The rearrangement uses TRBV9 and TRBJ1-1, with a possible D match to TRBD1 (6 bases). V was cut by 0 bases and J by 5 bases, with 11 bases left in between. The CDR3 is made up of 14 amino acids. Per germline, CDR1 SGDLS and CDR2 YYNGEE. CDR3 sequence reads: CASSVGGPGTEAFF. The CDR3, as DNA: TGTGCCAGCAGCGTAGGGGGGCCGGGGACTGAAGCTTTCTTT. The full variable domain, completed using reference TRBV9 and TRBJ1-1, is DSGVTQTPKHLITATGQRVTLRCSPRSGDLSVYWYQQSLDQGLQFLIQYYNGEERAKGNILERFSAQQFPDLHSELNLSSLELGDSALYFCASSVGGPGTEAFFGQGTRLTVV.

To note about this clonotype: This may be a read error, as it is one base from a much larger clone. CDR3 amino acids: CTSREQETQYF. CDR3 nucleotide sequence: TGTACCAGCAGGGAACAAGAGACCCAGTACTTC. This chain connects TRBV6-6 to TRBJ2-5; TRBD1 might be the D (5 bases). Germline CDR1 MNHNY, CDR2 SVGAGI (reference sequence). The CDR3 runs 11 residues.

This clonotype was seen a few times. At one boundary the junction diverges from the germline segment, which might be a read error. CDR3 in DNA: TGTGCCAGCAGTCCTAACTACTACGAGCAGCACTTC. Encoded protein: CASSPNYYEQHF. The rearrangement links TRBV6-5 to TRBJ2-7; D gene uncertain. Germline CDR1 reads MNHEY; CDR2 reads SVGAGI. This CDR3 has 12 amino acids.

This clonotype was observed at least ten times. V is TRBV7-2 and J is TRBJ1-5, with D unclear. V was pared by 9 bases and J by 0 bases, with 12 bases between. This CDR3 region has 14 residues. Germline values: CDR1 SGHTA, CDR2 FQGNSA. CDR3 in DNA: TGTGCCAGAGAGGACTTCAATAGCAATCAGCCCCAGCATTTT. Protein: CAREDFNSNQPQHF.

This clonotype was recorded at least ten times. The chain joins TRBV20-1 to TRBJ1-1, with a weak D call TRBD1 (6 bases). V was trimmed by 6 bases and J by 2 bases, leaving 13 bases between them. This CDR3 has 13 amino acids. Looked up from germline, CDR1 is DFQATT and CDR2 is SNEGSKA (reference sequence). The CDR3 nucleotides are TGCAGTGCCCGGACAGATCTTAACACTGAAGCTTTCTTT. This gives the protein CSARTDLNTEAFF.

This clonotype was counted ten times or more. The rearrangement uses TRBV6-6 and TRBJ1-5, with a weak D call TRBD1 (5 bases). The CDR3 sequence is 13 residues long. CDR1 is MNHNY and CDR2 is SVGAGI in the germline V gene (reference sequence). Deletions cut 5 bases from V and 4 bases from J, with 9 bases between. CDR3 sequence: CASSTRGNQPQHF. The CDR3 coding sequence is TGTGCCAGCAGTACACGGGGGAATCAGCCCCAGCATTTT.